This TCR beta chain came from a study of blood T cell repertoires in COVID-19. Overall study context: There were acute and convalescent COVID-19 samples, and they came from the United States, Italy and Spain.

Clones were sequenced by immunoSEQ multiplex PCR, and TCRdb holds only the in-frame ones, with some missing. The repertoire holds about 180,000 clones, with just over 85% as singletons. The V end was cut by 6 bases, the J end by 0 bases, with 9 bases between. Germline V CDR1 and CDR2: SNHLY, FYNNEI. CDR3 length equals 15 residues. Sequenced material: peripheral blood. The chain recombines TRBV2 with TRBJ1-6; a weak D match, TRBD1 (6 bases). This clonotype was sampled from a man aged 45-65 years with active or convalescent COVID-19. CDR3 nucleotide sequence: TGTGCCAGCAGGACGGACAGCTCCTATAATTCACCCCTCCACTTT. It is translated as CASRTDSSYNSPLHF.